The 30 T cell receptor beta chains listed next were all sequenced from one sample in a study of technical replicates of blood from several donors. Assay: immunoSEQ multiplex PCR; the TCRdb copy retains only in-frame clones and omits some. The sample yields tens of thousands of clones, approximately 90% seen once. Source material: T cells isolated from PBMCs. The receptor source for this set is a human donor in good health.

The rearrangement links TRBV4-1 to TRBJ1-4; 7 bases agree with TRBD1. J lost 6 bases, V lost 2 bases, and 9 bases had no gene match. The germline V gene has CDR1 MGHRA and CDR2 YSYEKL. This CDR3 comprises 16 residues. This chain's CDR3 is CASSQNPGQRHEKLFF. DNA of the CDR3: TGCGCCAGCAGCCAAAACCCGGGACAGCGCCATGAAAAACTGTTTTTT.

This chain's CDR3 is CASGWVVEGREKLFF. CDR3 bases: TGTGCTAGTGGTTGGGTCGTGGAGGGGCGTGAAAAACTGTTTTTT. V gene TRBV12-5 combines with J gene TRBJ1-4, with D perhaps TRBD1 (5 bases). Germline V gives CDR1 LGHNT, CDR2 FRNRAP. This CDR3 is built from 15 residues. V lost 4 bases and J 7 bases, leaving 16 bases between the germline ends.

The rearrangement joins TRBV9 to TRBJ2-3, with 12 bases lining up with TRBD2. After removal of 0 bases from V and 2 bases from J, the junction contained 4 bases not matched to a gene. The germline gives CDR1 SGDLS, CDR2 YYNGEE. The CDR3 spans 17 residues. Here the CDR3 reads CASSVEASGGVTDTQYF. CDR3 in DNA: TGTGCCAGCAGCGTAGAGGCTAGCGGGGGGGTCACAGATACGCAGTATTTT.

The chain couples TRBV19 to TRBJ1-1, with a weak D call TRBD1 (6 bases). Germline CDR1 LNHDA, CDR2 SQIVND (reference sequence). There are 15 residues in the CDR3. V dropped 6 bases and J dropped 4 bases, with 18 bases sitting between them. The CDR3 bases are TGTGCCAGTAGCAATAATATACAGGGATTCACTGAAGCTTTCTTT. The encoded protein is CASSNNIQGFTEAFF.

The chain uses TRBV19 and TRBJ1-4; D might be TRBD1 (6 bases). This CDR3 has 15 amino acids. V lost 4 bases to trimming and J lost 8 bases, with 17 bases between them. Germline CDR1 is LNHDA and CDR2 is SQIVND (reference sequence). Here the CDR3 reads CASSRTYGTTEKLFF. CDR3 bases: TGTGCCAGTAGTAGAACGTACGGGACAACGGAAAAACTGTTTTTT.

This clone showed up just once. V gene TRBV4-1 combines with J gene TRBJ1-1; 8 bases agree with TRBD1. V dropped 5 bases and J dropped 4; count of bases not matched to a gene: 15. This CDR3 has 17 amino acids. From germline, CDR1 is MGHRA and CDR2 YSYEKL. CDR3 region: CASSYTETGDFSTEAFF. CDR3 DNA: TGCGCCAGCAGCTACACCGAGACAGGGGATTTTAGCACTGAAGCTTTCTTT.

This clone has just one count. The chain employs TRBV28 and TRBJ2-7; unclear D gene. With 3 bases removed from V and 11 bases from J, the gap between germline ends came to 23 bases. This CDR3 region has 15 residues. Germline V gene sequence: CDR1 MDHEN, CDR2 SYDVKM. The CDR3 protein is CASSLTGALGVSEYF. The DNA of the CDR3 is TGTGCCAGCAGTTTGACTGGTGCCCTGGGTGTGAGTGAGTACTTC.

V usage is TRBV6-1 and J usage is TRBJ1-1; 9 bases line up with TRBD1. The CDR3 runs to 14 residues. J was trimmed by 10 bases and V by 6 bases; bases with no gene match: 12. Germline V gene sequence: CDR1 MNHNS, CDR2 SASEGT. The CDR3 here is CASSFTGGDGVAFF. The CDR3 DNA is TGTGCCAGCAGCTTTACAGGGGGCGATGGTGTAGCTTTCTTT.

This CDR3 reads CASSFGFRRDSDTQYF. CDR3 in DNA: TGTGCCAGCAGCTTCGGTTTTAGGCGGGACTCAGATACGCAGTATTTT. This chain links TRBV7-9 with TRBJ2-3; possibly TRBD2 for D (6 bases). Germline V gene data show CDR1 as SEHNR and CDR2 as FQNEAQ (reference sequence). Deletions cut 3 bases from V and 4 bases from J, with 17 bases between. The CDR3 is 16 residues long.

The V and J genes are TRBV28 and TRBJ1-2; a possible D gene is TRBD1 (5 bases). Deletions cut 2 bases from V and 3 bases from J, with 10 bases between. The CDR3 contains 14 residues. Germline V gene sequence: CDR1 MDHEN, CDR2 SYDVKM. CDR3 amino acids: CASSLNGGDYGYTF. The CDR3 DNA reads TGTGCCAGCAGTTTAAACGGGGGAGACTATGGCTACACCTTC.

V is TRBV4-1 and J is TRBJ2-1, with 9 bases aligning to TRBD2. The CDR3 length is 17 residues. Germline CDR1 is MGHRA and CDR2 is YSYEKL. J was trimmed by 4 bases and V by 4 bases; bases with no gene match: 11. The CDR3 sequence: CASSLGASGKKYNEQFF. The CDR3 DNA sequence: TGCGCCAGCAGCCTCGGGGCTAGCGGGAAAAAATACAATGAGCAGTTCTTC.

This clone has more than one count but fewer than ten. This rearrangement joins TRBV30 to TRBJ1-1; D ambiguous. The CDR3 extends over 14 amino acids. CDR1 and CDR2 from the germline V gene are GTSNPN and SVGIG (reference sequence). V shed 2 bases and J shed 6 bases, with 16 bases lying between them. CDR3 coding DNA: TGTGCCTGGAGTACCCTATTAGAGGGAGCTGAAGCTTTCTTT. It codes for CAWSTLLEGAEAFF.

V is TRBV4-2 and J is TRBJ1-2; 11 bases line up with TRBD1. V lost 1 base to trimming and J lost 5 bases; unmatched junction nucleotides: 3. Germline V gene data show CDR1 as LGHNA and CDR2 as YNFKEQ. The CDR3 spans 15 residues. In DNA form, the CDR3 reads TGTGCCAGCAGCCAAGGGGGACAGGGGGATTATGGCTACACCTTC. Its translation: CASSQGGQGDYGYTF.

The rearrangement uses TRBV5-1 and TRBJ2-5; TRBD2 aligns across 7 bases. V was clipped by 4 bases and J by 5 bases; unmatched bases: 8. The CDR3 consists of 14 residues. The germline CDR1 and CDR2 sequences are SGHRS and YFSETQ. In DNA, the CDR3 is TGCGCCAGCAGCCCGGGAGGAGGAGGGGAGACCCAGTACTTC. Protein: CASSPGGGGETQYF.

The chain couples TRBV11-3 to TRBJ1-1; a weak D match, TRBD1 (5 bases). Trimming cost V 8 bases and J 0 bases, with 10 bases left between them. Germline-derived CDR1 and CDR2 are SGHNT and YENEEA. The CDR3 length is 13 residues. DNA for the CDR3: TGTGCCAGCCAGACAGACATGAACACTGAAGCTTTCTTT. Its protein product is CASQTDMNTEAFF.

Only a few counts were recorded for this clone. This chain connects TRBV6-1 to TRBJ1-5, with D hard to call. Germline values: CDR1 MNHNS, CDR2 SASEGT. Trimming shortened V by 6 bases and J by 11 bases, and 14 bases separated the two germline ends. The CDR3 runs 12 residues. CDR3 residues: CASSAGLLAQHF. In DNA, the CDR3 is TGTGCCAGCAGCGCGGGCCTCTTGGCCCAGCATTTT.

This chain links TRBV5-5 with TRBJ1-4; the D gene is possibly TRBD1 (6 bases). The V gene lost 5 bases and the J gene lost 7 bases, with 18 bases spanning the gap. In germline, CDR1 is SGHKS, CDR2 YYEKEE (reference sequence). CDR3 size: 15 residues. The CDR3 nucleotides read TGTGCCAGCAGTACTACAGGGTGGTTAAGTGAAAAACTGTTTTTT. This gives the protein CASSTTGWLSEKLFF.

V and J are TRBV18 and TRBJ1-6; D remains unclear. The length of the CDR3 is 13 residues. In germline, CDR1 is KGHSH, CDR2 LQKENI. V was pared by 6 bases and J by 9 bases, with 12 bases between. The chain's CDR3 is CASSAGLVSPLHF. In DNA, the CDR3 is TGTGCCAGCTCCGCCGGACTGGTTTCACCCCTCCACTTT. Variable domain in full (rest from reference TRBV18 and TRBJ1-6): NAGVMQNPRHLVRRRGQEARLRCSPMKGHSHVYWYRQLPEEGLKFMVYLQKENIIDESGMPKERFSAEFPKEGPSILRIQQVVRGDSAAYFCASSAGLVSPLHFGNGTRLTVT.

The chain combines TRBV21-1 with TRBJ2-5; the listed D gene, TRBD1, was not tested against the DNA. TRBV21-1 is shown as a pseudogene. The CDR3 sequence is 13 residues long. The CDR3 sequence is CASRNRGGETQYF. Here the CDR3 DNA reads TGTGCCAGCAGAAACAGGGGGGGGGAGACCCAGTACTTC.

CDR3 sequence reads: CASSPGGQGAGEQFF. The CDR3, as DNA: TGTGCCAGCAGCCCCGGTGGACAGGGGGCTGGTGAGCAGTTCTTC. The chain joins TRBV5-4 to TRBJ2-1, with 11 positions matching TRBD1. CDR3 length: 15 residues. From germline, CDR1 is SGHNT and CDR2 YYREEE (reference sequence). Germline trimming cut 4 bases from V and 9 bases from J; bases unmatched to any gene: 9. Filled out from reference TRBV5-4 and TRBJ2-1, the complete variable domain reads ETGVTQSPTHLIKTRGQQVTLRCSSQSGHNTVSWYQQALGQGPQFIFQYYREEENGRGNFPPRFSGLQFPNYSSELNVNALELDDSALYLCASSPGGQGAGEQFFGPGTRLTVL.

The V gene is TRBV29-1, the J gene TRBJ2-5; unclear D gene. This CDR3 has 12 amino acids. V gave up 6 bases and J gave up 1 base, with 9 bases separating them. Germline V lookup: CDR1 SQVTM, CDR2 ANQGSEA. As DNA, the CDR3 is TGCAGCGTGAGACACGGCCAAGAGACCCAGTACTTC. Encoded protein: CSVRHGQETQYF.

The chain couples TRBV27 to TRBJ1-2; 7 nucleotides align to TRBD1. The trim removed 6 bases at V and 0 bases at J, leaving 10 bases unmatched. The germline V gene encodes CDR1 MNHEY and CDR2 SMNVEV (reference sequence). This CDR3 region has 16 residues. CDR3 region: CASRPTGERTNYGYTF. In DNA, the CDR3 is TGTGCCAGCAGGCCCACAGGGGAGCGAACTAACTATGGCTACACCTTC.

V and J are TRBV5-6 and TRBJ1-5; D is undetermined. The germline gives CDR1 SGHDT, CDR2 YYEEEE. V dropped 2 bases and J dropped 2 bases, with 14 bases sitting between them. CDR3 length: 16 amino acids. The CDR3 protein is CASSLSGETGNQPQHF. CDR3 coding DNA: TGTGCCAGCAGCTTATCCGGGGAAACCGGCAATCAGCCCCAGCATTTT.

This chain joins TRBV27 and TRBJ2-7, with 10 bases aligning to TRBD2. V was pared by 2 bases and J by 5 bases, with 9 bases of the junction left unmatched. Per germline, CDR1 MNHEY and CDR2 SMNVEV (reference sequence). The CDR3 is 16 residues long. The chain's CDR3 is CASSLDNGGTSDEQYF. For the CDR3, the DNA is TGTGCCAGCAGTTTAGATAACGGGGGGACTAGCGACGAGCAGTACTTC.

The rearrangement uses TRBV28 and TRBJ1-5, with unresolved D. Per the germline V gene, CDR1 is MDHEN and CDR2 is SYDVKM. Trimming left V 4 bases short and J 6 bases short, with 7 bases between. CDR3 length equals 12 residues. CDR3: CASSSRSQPQHF. As DNA, the CDR3 is TGTGCCAGCAGTTCAAGGAGTCAGCCCCAGCATTTT.

This CDR3 is CASSFNSGNTIYF. As DNA, the CDR3 is TGTGCCAGCAGTTTCAATTCTGGAAACACCATATATTTT. V gene TRBV27 combines with J gene TRBJ1-3; D not resolved. The CDR3 spans 13 residues. V was shortened by 3 bases and J by 1 base, with 4 bases between the two germline ends. Germline CDR1 reads MNHEY; CDR2 reads SMNVEV (reference sequence).

The CDR3 DNA is TGTGCCAGCAGCTTAACAGGGGGCGCAGATGAGCAGTTCTTC. This encodes CASSLTGGADEQFF. This chain connects TRBV7-8 to TRBJ2-1; 9 positions agree with TRBD1. The CDR3 is made up of 14 amino acids. The V gene end was trimmed by 2 bases and the J gene end by 8 bases; junction bases not matched to a gene: 4. From germline, CDR1 is SGHVS and CDR2 FQNEAQ.

The V call is TRBV5-1, the J call TRBJ2-1; D may be TRBD2 (6 bases). Trimming cost V 0 bases and J 8 bases, with 12 bases left between them. The CDR3 has 14 residues. Germline V CDR1 and CDR2: SGHRS, YFSETQ. The CDR3 nucleotides are TGCGCCAGCAGCTTGGTTGGAGGGTCCTATGAGCAGTTCTTC. Translating it yields CASSLVGGSYEQFF.

The rearrangement joins TRBV5-1 to TRBJ2-5; D is unresolved. The CDR3 runs 15 residues. V lost 0 bases, J lost 2 bases, and 11 bases lay in between. The V gene's germline CDR1 is SGHRS and CDR2 YFSETQ. As DNA, the CDR3 is TGCGCCAGCAGCTTGGGGCCCCTAGTACAAGAGACCCAGTACTTC. This gives the protein CASSLGPLVQETQYF.

The rearrangement uses TRBV10-3 and TRBJ1-5; D gene unclear. V shed 1 base and J shed 11 bases, with 15 bases lying between them. Germline loops: CDR1 ENHRY, CDR2 SYGVKD. The CDR3 runs 14 residues. For the CDR3, the DNA is TGTGCCATCAGTGAGTTAGCCGACGCCGGCTCCCAGCATTTT. It specifies CAISELADAGSQHF.